The clone carrying this T cell receptor (beta chain) was seen many times. Its antigen is undetermined. The method was immunoSEQ multiplex PCR; TCRdb's version includes in-frame clones alone and lacks a portion of them. The sample has 25,000 to 35,000 clones, none seen only once. CDR3 length: 13 amino acids. Trimming shortened V by 2 bases and J by 5 bases, and 9 bases separated the two germline ends. The V gene's germline CDR1 is KGHSH and CDR2 LQKENI. Peripheral blood was collected from the related graft donor on the marrow donation day. These data come from a study of T cells after posttransplantation cyclophosphamide. General study findings and limits: Donor-recipient repertoire similarity was low at 1-2 months, rising over year one. TRB clonality was highly associated with recipient CMV seropositivity and reactivation. Tissue-infiltrating T cells from skin or gut overlapped little with blood T cells.

This receptor was obtained from a woman aged 60-70 years in good health, CMV-negative, and a related stem cell transplant donor. The sample consisted of PBMCs. This chain uses TRBV18 with TRBJ1-2; D not resolved. The CDR3 DNA reads TGTGCCAGCTCACCAGCCAGAGAATATGGCTACACCTTC. Translation gives CASSPAREYGYTF.